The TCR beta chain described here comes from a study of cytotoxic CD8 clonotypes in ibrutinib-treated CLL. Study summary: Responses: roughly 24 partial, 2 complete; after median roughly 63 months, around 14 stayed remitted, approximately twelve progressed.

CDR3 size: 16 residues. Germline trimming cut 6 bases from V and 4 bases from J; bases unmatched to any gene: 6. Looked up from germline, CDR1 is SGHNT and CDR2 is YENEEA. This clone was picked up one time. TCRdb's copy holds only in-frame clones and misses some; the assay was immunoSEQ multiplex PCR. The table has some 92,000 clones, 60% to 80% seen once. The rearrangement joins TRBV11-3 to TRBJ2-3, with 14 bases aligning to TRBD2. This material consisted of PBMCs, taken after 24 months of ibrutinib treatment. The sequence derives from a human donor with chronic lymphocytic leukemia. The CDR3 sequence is CASSQGLAGESDTQYF. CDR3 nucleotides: TGTGCCAGCAGTCAGGGACTAGCGGGAGAATCAGATACGCAGTATTTT.